This TCR beta chain was captured by sequencing in a study of shared clonotypes between healthy human individuals (dated by TCRdb to the early 2020s). With respect to the entire study: The cohort included a few men and a couple of women between 18 and 49 years of age. For each donor, CD4 naive and CD4 memory were each given three plates, CD8 naive was given two plates, and CD8 memory was given one plate. The study deeply sequenced blood TCR repertoires of five healthy adults to estimate repertoire size and the extent of clonotype sharing between individuals. Libraries were prepared and TCR repertoires were sequenced by different laboratories using diverse techniques, in order to increase sequencing depth and limit assay-specific biases. Leukapheresis yielded between about 0.94 and 8.9 billion PBMCs per donor.

Cut back by 1 base and 8 bases, the V and J ends lie 17 bases apart. There are 15 amino acids in the CDR3, from cysteine to phenylalanine inclusive. Only the CDR3 DNA is retained, 45 bases long and in frame from the first base. CDR1 MNHNS and CDR2 SASEGT were looked up in the germline V gene. Using the deep immunoSEQ assay, TCR CDR3 regions were amplified from genomic DNA by multiplex PCR. Extracted genomic DNA from each cell subset was spread evenly across all wells of several immunoSEQ 96-well plates, with each plate serving as a replicate. For sorted subsets, each replicate PCR was loaded with 200 ng genomic DNA, equivalent to 25,000 to 30,000 T cell genomes. The purified libraries were quantified using a Qubit 3.0 fluorometer, sized with a Bioanalyzer 2100, and then quantified again using the KAPA Library Quantification kit. A separate single-read 150-cycle Illumina NextSeq 550 flow cell was used to sequence each immunoSEQ 96-well plate. From the authors' description of their analysis: Because the immunoSEQ output held only junctional sequences and lacked quality scores, the filtering could not match the filtering applied to full-length reads. To assign V/J genes and CDR3, sequences were annotated against IMGT germline references using PyIR, a Python wrapper for IgBLAST v1.9. Any read was removed if the V/J assignment was weak (E-value above 1e-6), the CDR3 was missing, or the read contained stop codons, out-of-frame junctions, or ambiguous translated residues. A V3J clonotype was defined by an identical inferred V gene, J gene, and CDR3 amino acid sequence. Percentage overlap between repertoires was computed as shared unique clonotypes divided by the size of the smaller repertoire. RTK rarefaction, the Chao1 estimator, and Recon v2.1 estimates of unobserved clonotypes were used to assess repertoire richness. Generation probabilities for all TCRbeta clonotypes obtained by the gDNA method from several donors were computed using OLGA. Imported from immuneACCESS, the table was reduced by TCRdb to in-frame sequences with V and J called. These copies leave out some clones; in studies compared against another copy, an unresolved V gene accounts for under half, and the cause of the remainder is not known. V, J and clone size are taken as reported in that table, and D and trimming were inferred from the DNA itself. This sample is represented by 2 million or so clones; about 95% of them were singletons. The top ten constitute roughly 1% of the sample.

What the work shows at the level of the full study, not this receptor alone: Naive subsets generally had larger estimated clonotype richness than memory subsets did. When a few donors were compared, the shared fraction of clonotypes was roughly 4.8% for naive CD4, around 3.6% for naive CD8, about 2.5% for memory CD4, and 0.35% to 0.5% for memory CD8. Rarefaction of sorted-subset datasets indicated incomplete sequencing despite the large sequencing depth. Pairwise subsampling led to the expectation that sequencing depth would affect the degree of clonotype sharing among donors. Compared with non-shared clonotypes, the clonotypes found in all four sorted-subset donors had higher generation probabilities. Sampling was restricted to blood, and TCR repertoires in tissue are likely to differ from TCR repertoires in blood. The genetic and exposure-history diversity represented was limited by the small number of donors.

Regarding this clone: There is no known antigen for this receptor. Base quality data are lacking; no much larger clone is found one base away.

CD8 naive samples consisted of CD45RO-negative cells that were positively selected for CCR7, yielding a CD45RA+CCR7+ population without TemRA cells. Donors were healthy HIV-negative adults with no recently reported acute infections or vaccinations. Every donor was a Caucasian adult living in Nashville, Tennessee, USA. After blood collection by leukapheresis, PBMCs were isolated using Ficoll-Histopaque density gradient centrifugation and then cryopreserved in the vapor phase of liquid nitrogen. Purity and quantity of every magnetically sorted T cell population were checked by analytical flow cytometry. Genomic DNA was isolated from each sorted fraction and quantified by UV absorbance on a Nanodrop 2000c.

The V gene is TRBV6-1 and the J gene is TRBJ1-1; too little of a D gene remains to name it. Sequences were obtained from naive CD8+ T cells sorted from blood. The cell subset or site label corresponds to: CD45RA+CCR7+. The TCR originated in a young man in good health. The CDR3 region reads CASSEVGKGLPEAFF. The DNA reads TGTGCCAGCAGTGAAGTTGGTAAGGGTCTCCCCGAAGCTTTCTTT.